The 10 T cell receptor beta chains listed next were all sequenced from one sample in a study of PD-1 blockade in classical Hodgkin lymphoma. The table came from immunoSEQ multiplex PCR; TCRdb's copy has only in-frame clones and leaves some out. This table holds roughly 14,000 clones, roughly 68% found once. Each patient experienced a relapse that followed autologous stem cell transplantation, and brentuximab vedotin exposure varied. The sequencing here drew on peripheral blood mononuclear cells (PBMCs), taken at baseline. The receptors were gathered from a human donor with classical Hodgkin lymphoma.

This clone appeared once. This chain connects TRBV21-1 to TRBJ2-5; the table's D call, TRBD1, was not checked against the DNA. Gene TRBJ2-7 matches the end of the DNA better, so the J call may be wrong. TRBV21-1 is a pseudogene segment. This CDR3 comprises 15 residues. The CDR3 DNA sequence: TGTGCCAGCAGCAAAGGCAAGGGGCTTTGGTACGAGCAGTACTTC. The encoded protein is CASSKGKGLWYEQYF.

The chain recombines TRBV5-6 with TRBJ1-3; 8 positions match TRBD1. CDR1 and CDR2 from the germline V gene are SGHDT and YYEEEE. CDR3 size: 14 residues. The V segment lost 2 bases and the J segment 7 bases; nucleotides outside the gene matches: 5. For the CDR3, the DNA is TGTGCCAGCAGCTTCGGGACAGGATCTAACACCATATATTTT. Protein sequence: CASSFGTGSNTIYF.

This clone was observed once. CDR3: CSVERVAGTSGKTDTQYF. Here the CDR3 DNA reads TGCAGCGTTGAGAGGGTTGCCGGGACTAGCGGGAAAACAGATACGCAGTATTTT. This chain links TRBV29-1 with TRBJ2-3, with 13 bases matching TRBD2. This CDR3 region has 18 residues. The germline V gene encodes CDR1 SQVTM and CDR2 ANQGSEA. J was trimmed by 3 bases and V by 3 bases; bases with no gene match: 12.

The genes are TRBV7-9 and TRBJ1-6; D not certain. The germline CDR1 and CDR2 sequences are SEHNR and FQNEAQ (reference sequence). CDR3 length: 15 residues. V was trimmed by 5 bases and J by 8 bases, leaving 16 bases between them. CDR3 protein: CASSDLPPQDSPLHF. CDR3 bases: TGTGCCAGCAGCGATCTCCCCCCCCAGGATTCACCCCTCCACTTT.

The gene calls are TRBV7-9 and TRBJ1-2, with D unclear. The CDR3 totals 13 residues. Germline CDR1 reads SEHNR; CDR2 reads FQNEAQ (reference sequence). Trimming removed 7 bases from V and 2 bases from J, with 11 bases in between. CDR3 region: CASTGSPNYGYTF. The CDR3 bases are TGTGCCAGCACAGGCAGCCCCAACTATGGCTACACCTTC.

The chain combines TRBV5-1 with TRBJ2-1; 7 bases agree with TRBD2. CDR3 length equals 15 residues. The ends lost 0 bases at V and 9 bases at J; junction bases unmatched: 9. Germline CDR1 SGHRS, CDR2 YFSETQ. The CDR3 spells CASSLGAASGVEQFF. In DNA, the CDR3 is TGCGCCAGCAGCTTGGGGGCGGCTAGCGGAGTTGAGCAGTTCTTC.

This clone was found a few times. V and J are TRBV28 and TRBJ2-7; 9 nucleotides align to TRBD2. Losses at the gene ends were 6 bases for V and 2 bases for J; bases not matched to a gene: 2. The CDR3 is 13 amino acids. The germline V gene has CDR1 MDHEN and CDR2 SYDVKM. The CDR3 loop is CASRTSGTYEQYF. CDR3 in DNA: TGTGCCAGCAGGACTAGCGGAACCTACGAGCAGTACTTC.

The genes are TRBV28 and TRBJ2-7; a possible D gene is TRBD1 (6 bases). The V gene lost 4 bases and the J gene lost 0 bases, with 19 bases spanning the gap. CDR1 is MDHEN and CDR2 is SYDVKM in the germline V gene. The CDR3 is made up of 17 amino acids. The CDR3 reads CASSSNTLGQLSYEQYF. The DNA of the CDR3 is TGTGCCAGCAGTTCCAACACACTCGGACAGCTCTCCTACGAGCAGTACTTC.

This rearrangement joins TRBV6-5 to TRBJ1-1, with TRBD1 as a possible D gene (6 bases). Deletions cut 2 bases from V and 2 bases from J, with 9 bases between. This CDR3 has 14 amino acids. From germline, CDR1 is MNHEY and CDR2 SVGAGI. DNA for the CDR3: TGTGCCAGCAGTTACGGGGGCATAAACACTGAAGCTTTCTTT. It encodes CASSYGGINTEAFF.

This rearrangement joins TRBV2 to TRBJ1-2; D not resolved. Trimming removed 4 bases at V and 3 bases at J, with 9 bases between. This CDR3 contains 13 residues. The germline CDR1 and CDR2 sequences are SNHLY and FYNNEI. The CDR3 protein is CASSVARDYGYTF. The CDR3 DNA reads TGTGCCAGCAGTGTGGCCCGTGACTATGGCTACACCTTC. Full variable domain (outside the CDR3, taken from reference TRBV2 and TRBJ1-2): EPEVTQTPSHQVTQMGQEVILRCVPISNHLYFYWYRQILGQKVEFLVSFYNNEISEKSEIFDDQFSVERPDGSNFTLKIRSTKLEDSAMYFCASSVARDYGYTFGSGTRLTVV.